This T cell receptor beta chain was sequenced for a study of CD8 T cells in acute hepatitis C reinfection (dated by TCRdb to the early 2020s). A note on the overall study: The study profiled the TCRbeta repertoire of CD8+ T cells specific for the HCV NS3-1073 epitope during acute infection and after viral clearance. Paired acute and follow-up samples were contributed by four of the spontaneous resolvers.

The CDR3 measures 16 amino acids from cysteine to phenylalanine. The sequence is cut down to CDR3 DNA, 48 bases in frame from base 1. CDR1 and CDR2 are drawn from the germline V gene (reference sequence): SEHNR, FQNEAQ. V lost 5 bases and J lost 0 bases, and the count of bases not matched to a germline gene is 4. Points on this clone: Its specific antigen is unknown. The input lacks base qualities; no much larger clone sits a single base away.

Genomic DNA was extracted from the FACS-sorted cells, and the TCRbeta chains were sequenced by the commercial immunoSEQ service. The study's own analysis went as follows. The repertoire data were analyzed using ImmunoSEQ Analyzer software v3.0 and R v3.5.1. Only productive rearrangements were analyzed, as sequences containing stop codons or out-of-frame rearrangements were removed. The sequencing provider supplied the metrics for Simpson diversity, Shannon entropy, CDR3 length and nucleotide addition. Based on frequency, clonotypes were placed into dominant, sub-dominant, low or lowest abundance groups, and clonotypes under 0.1% were left out of most analyses. Any CDR3 amino acid clonotype present in at least two subjects at a cumulative frequency of at least 0.5% was labeled public. In its TCRdb copy, this immuneACCESS table keeps in-frame sequences only and misses some clones. Where compared with another copy, unresolved V genes explain less than half of these, and the others have no known cause. V, J and clone size are taken as reported in that table, and D and trimming were inferred from the DNA itself. In all, the sample holds about 40,000 clones, and 70% to 90% of those were seen once. The ten largest make up approximately 11% of the sample.

The time point label for this specimen denotes: naive CD8 control sorted from an acute-time-point sample. Enrolled in the Montreal Hepatitis C Cohort (HEPCO) in Canada, the donors were people who inject drugs, and these donors were followed every 3 months. Acute primary HCV infection was defined by a positive HCV RNA or antibody test following a negative test within the previous 24 weeks. CD3, CD8 and CD45RO antibodies were used for surface staining, and dead cells were excluded with an aqua fixable dye. The cohort included roughly eight spontaneous resolvers, defined as subjects with HCV RNA clearance within 24 weeks. Frozen stocks of peripheral blood mononuclear cells were first thawed, after which negative isolation of CD8+ T cells was carried out using the MACS CD8+ T cell Isolation Kit. A BD FACSAria II cell sorter was used for cell sorting. Paper-wide results and their limitations: Preferential use of the TRBV04 and TRBV06 gene families was observed in all groups, and this preferential usage was not explained by overrepresentation in the naive pool. Because bulk sequencing was performed on the TCRbeta chain only, alphabeta pairing of public clonotypes could not be determined. CDR3 sequences shared with other epitopes were rare, and differing sequencing approaches may have limited exact matching. Follow-up repertoires were not available for chronically infected subjects, because NS3-1073 specific cells were too rare to be sorted. Around 12 public clonotypes were identified irrespective of outcome, and one of the public clonotypes used V04-02/J02-02. Diversity in the NS3-1073 specific repertoires was high, and no significant differences in diversity emerged among acute resolver, follow-up resolver and acute chronic samples.

The specimen sequenced was naive CD8+ T cells from PBMCs. The cell subset or site label for this specimen denotes: sorted total naive CD45RO-negative CD8+ T cells. The sequence is built from TRBV7-9 and TRBJ2-1; the junction holds 10 bases that match TRBD2. The receptor's source is a woman between 18 and 29 years old who spontaneously cleared hepatitis C infection. DNA sequence: TGTGCCAGCAGCAAAGCGGGAGGGCCCTCCTACAATGAGCAGTTCTTC. Its coded protein is CASSKAGGPSYNEQFF.